These 26 T cell receptor beta chains share one sample of origin, sequenced in a study of spatial heterogeneity in lung cancer. Time point noted: sample taken at primary tumor resection. Unsorted tumor, nontumor lung tissue or cryopreserved PBMC supplied the whole RNA. TCRdb re-called the 5' RACE reads through MiXCR, storing one row per CDR3 protein. The repertoire holds about 85,000 distinct CDR3 sequences, approximately 18% seen once, with approximately 5.6% in the top ten. This sample comprised PBMCs, obtained at surgery. Receptor source: a male donor with early-stage non-small cell lung cancer.

This clonotype has ten or more counts. V gene TRBV3-1 combines with J gene TRBJ1-2; the D gene is possibly TRBD1 (5 bases). This CDR3 region has 17 residues. V was pared by 1 base and J by 3 bases, with 18 bases between. Germline CDR1 LGHDT, CDR2 YNNKEL (reference sequence). The CDR3 spells CASSQVPGLSRDYGYTF. The CDR3, as DNA: TGTGCCAGCAGCCAAGTTCCGGGGCTCTCAAGGGACTATGGCTACACCTTC.

This clonotype appeared once. The chain combines TRBV5-1 with TRBJ2-5, with D possibly being TRBD2 (5 bases). From germline, CDR1 is SGHRS and CDR2 YFSETQ. The V and J ends lost 0 bases and 1 base respectively, with 10 bases between them. The CDR3 consists of 15 residues. The CDR3 protein is CASSLAPAGQETQYF. CDR3 sequence (DNA): TGCGCCAGCAGCTTGGCGCCGGCGGGCCAAGAGACCCAGTACTTC.

V is TRBV9 and J is TRBJ2-3, with 12 bases lining up with TRBD2. Germline V gene lookup returns CDR1 SGDLS and CDR2 YYNGEE. Unmatched junction bases numbered 5, after V lost 4 bases and J lost 2 bases. The CDR3 is made up of 16 amino acids. The CDR3 DNA reads as TGTGCCAGCAGCTCGACTAGCGGGAGTGTCACAGATACGCAGTATTTT. Its translation: CASSSTSGSVTDTQYF.

The V gene is TRBV5-4, the J gene TRBJ2-1; D is perhaps TRBD2 (7 bases). CDR3 length: 15 residues. V lost 3 bases and J 2 bases, leaving 12 bases between the germline ends. The germline V gene encodes CDR1 SGHNT and CDR2 YYREEE (reference sequence). CDR3 sequence: CASSSGEGAYNEQFF. The CDR3 region has the DNA TGTGCCAGCAGCTCAGGGGAGGGGGCCTACAATGAGCAGTTCTTC.

This clonotype has a count of ten or more. This sequence joins TRBV27 and TRBJ1-2; the D gene is possibly TRBD1 (5 bases). Germline assignment: CDR1 MNHEY and CDR2 SMNVEV (reference sequence). The V end was cut by 7 bases, the J end by 4 bases, with 28 bases between. This CDR3 has 18 amino acids. The chain's CDR3 is CASMPRVCKGKCGYGYTF. Written as DNA, the CDR3 is TGTGCCAGCATGCCGAGGGTCTGTAAGGGGAAGTGTGGCTATGGCTACACCTTC.

This clonotype was seen a few times. The rearrangement uses TRBV9 and TRBJ2-5; D remains ambiguous. This CDR3 is 14 amino acids long. The V end was cut by 0 bases, the J end by 5 bases, with 11 bases between. Germline CDR1 SGDLS, CDR2 YYNGEE. The CDR3 DNA sequence: TGTGCCAGCAGCGTAGTGGGCGATTGGGAGACCCAGTACTTC. Translated: CASSVVGDWETQYF.

The DNA for the CDR3 is TGTGCCATCAGGGATAGCGGGGGGGCAACAGATACGCAGTATTTT. Its protein is CAIRDSGGATDTQYF. The chain couples TRBV10-3 to TRBJ2-3, with 11 positions matching TRBD2. From germline, CDR1 is ENHRY and CDR2 SYGVKD. The CDR3 is made up of 15 amino acids. V dropped 6 bases and J dropped 3; count of bases not matched to a gene: 5.

V is TRBV20-1 and J is TRBJ2-3; 10 positions agree with TRBD1. Unmatched junction bases numbered 6, after V lost 6 bases and J lost 6 bases. This CDR3 region has 13 residues. Germline values: CDR1 DFQATT, CDR2 SNEGSKA (reference sequence). Here the CDR3 reads CSAPGTGADTQYF. CDR3 sequence (DNA): TGCAGTGCCCCGGGGACAGGGGCGGATACGCAGTATTTT.

The sample holds a few counts of this clonotype. This chain links TRBV24-1 with TRBJ2-3, with D possibly being TRBD2 (6 bases). This CDR3 contains 14 residues. The V end lost 9 bases, the J end lost 0 bases, and 12 bases lay between the germline ends. In germline, CDR1 is KGHDR, CDR2 SFDVKD. DNA for the CDR3: TGTGCCACCGGCGGGACGATTAGCACAGATACGCAGTATTTT. Translating gives CATGGTISTDTQYF.

The V gene is TRBV9, the J gene TRBJ1-6; D is unclear. Deletions cut 0 bases from V and 11 bases from J, with 12 bases between. Germline values: CDR1 SGDLS, CDR2 YYNGEE. This CDR3 spans 14 amino acids. In DNA, the CDR3 is TGTGCCAGCAGCGTAGGGGTTTTGGGGACACCCCTCCACTTT. It yields the protein CASSVGVLGTPLHF.

This clonotype was detected many times. The V and J genes are TRBV6-5 and TRBJ1-1; D call uncertain. Looked up from germline, CDR1 is MNHEY and CDR2 is SVGAGI. The CDR3 has 15 amino acids. The V end lost 0 bases, the J end lost 3 bases, and 11 bases lay between the germline ends. CDR3 sequence: CASSYSARRDTEAFF. The CDR3 nucleotides read TGTGCCAGCAGTTACTCGGCACGGAGGGACACTGAAGCTTTCTTT.

This clonotype was counted at least ten times. The rearrangement uses TRBV5-1 and TRBJ2-1; 11 bases agree with TRBD2. Germline V CDR1 and CDR2: SGHRS, YFSETQ. V trimming: 5 bases; J trimming: 10 bases; junction bases outside the gene matches: 5. CDR3 size: 13 residues. The CDR3 loop reads CASRLAGDGEQFF. DNA of the CDR3: TGCGCCAGCAGACTAGCGGGAGACGGGGAGCAGTTCTTC. The variable domain in full, with the rest retrieved from reference TRBV5-1 and TRBJ2-1, is KAGVTQTPRYLIKTRGQQVTLSCSPISGHRSVSWYQQTPGQGLQFLFEYFSETQRNKGNFPGRFSGRQFSNSRSEMNVSTLELGDSALYLCASRLAGDGEQFFGPGTRLTVL.

The genes are TRBV7-2 and TRBJ2-1, with 12 bases aligning to TRBD2. The CDR3 extends over 16 amino acids. Looked up from germline, CDR1 is SGHTA and CDR2 is FQGNSA. Losses at the gene ends were 1 base for V and 8 bases for J; bases not matched to a gene: 6. CDR3 protein: CASSLVRLAGADEQFF. The DNA of the CDR3 is TGTGCCAGCAGCTTAGTGAGACTAGCGGGAGCCGATGAGCAGTTCTTC.

The chain couples TRBV11-2 to TRBJ2-1; D remains unclear. Trimming removed 4 bases from V and 9 bases from J, with 4 bases in between. CDR3 length equals 10 residues. Per germline, CDR1 SGHAT and CDR2 FQNNGV. CDR3: CASSSGEQFF. DNA for the CDR3: TGTGCCAGCAGCTCCGGTGAGCAGTTCTTC.

Only a few counts were recorded for this clonotype. The chain links TRBV30 to TRBJ1-1; D gene uncertain. Per the germline V gene, CDR1 is GTSNPN and CDR2 is SVGIG (reference sequence). Trimming cost V 4 bases and J 4 bases, with 16 bases left between them. There are 14 residues in the CDR3. The CDR3 DNA sequence: TGTGCCTGGACTAATCTACTCTCCGGCACTGAAGCTTTCTTT. This translates into CAWTNLLSGTEAFF. Filled out from reference TRBV30 and TRBJ1-1, the complete variable domain reads SQTIHQWPATLVQPVGSPLSLECTVEGTSNPNLYWYRQAAGRGLQLLFYSVGIGQISSEVPQNLSASRPQDRQFILSSKKLLLSDSGFYLCAWTNLLSGTEAFFGQGTRLTVV.

This clonotype has only a few counts. V usage is TRBV7-2 and J usage is TRBJ2-3; D gene unclear. The germline CDR1 and CDR2 sequences are SGHTA and FQGNSA. Trimming pared 2 bases from V and 4 bases from J, leaving 16 bases between. CDR3 length: 16 residues. The CDR3 region has the DNA TGTGCCAGCAGCTTAAGGTCTCCCATAAGCGCAGATACGCAGTATTTT. Amino acids: CASSLRSPISADTQYF.

This clonotype has a count of ten or more. This chain uses TRBV19 with TRBJ1-5; weak D call: TRBD1 (5 bases). The CDR3 has 14 amino acids. Trimming cost V 1 base and J 6 bases, with 10 bases left between them. The germline CDR1 and CDR2 sequences are LNHDA and SQIVND (reference sequence). This CDR3 is CASSIGEGAQPQHF. Written as DNA, the CDR3 is TGTGCCAGTAGTATAGGTGAAGGGGCTCAGCCCCAGCATTTT.

The rearrangement joins TRBV6-1 to TRBJ2-7; D gene uncertain. Trimming took off 0 bases at V and 0 bases at J, with 9 bases between the two ends. Germline-derived CDR1 and CDR2 are MNHNS and SASEGT. This CDR3 spans 15 amino acids. The CDR3, as DNA: TGTGCCAGCAGTGAAGCGGCGGCTTACTCCTACGAGCAGTACTTC. As protein: CASSEAAAYSYEQYF.

In this sample, this clonotype turned up many times. CDR3 DNA sequence: TGCGCCAGCAGCCAAGATCTGGGTACAGATACGCAGTATTTT. Its protein is CASSQDLGTDTQYF. The V gene is TRBV4-3, the J gene TRBJ2-3; D is uncertain. This CDR3 has 14 residues. CDR1 is LGHNA and CDR2 is YSLEER in the germline V gene. The V gene lost 0 bases and the J gene lost 3 bases, with 7 bases spanning the gap.

The chain couples TRBV27 to TRBJ2-7; TRBD1 matches 10 bases. The CDR3 runs to 15 residues. The junction had 2 bases not matched to a gene; V was cut back by 1 base and J by 2 bases. Germline V lookup: CDR1 MNHEY, CDR2 SMNVEV (reference sequence). The CDR3 DNA is TGTGCCAGCAGTTTATTTGGACAGGGGGCCTACGAGCAGTACTTC. It codes for CASSLFGQGAYEQYF.

Only a few counts were recorded for this clonotype. The genes are TRBV29-1 and TRBJ2-1; 13 bases line up with TRBD2. The germline V gene encodes CDR1 SQVTM and CDR2 ANQGSEA. J gave up 3 bases and V 1 base, and 0 bases lay outside the gene matches. This CDR3 spans 15 amino acids. This CDR3 is CSVEGTSGSYNEQFF. The CDR3 DNA follows: TGCAGCGTTGAAGGGACTAGCGGGAGCTACAATGAGCAGTTCTTC.

This clonotype has a count of ten or more. One end of the junction varies from germline; a read error may be responsible. This chain joins TRBV4-3 and TRBJ1-6, with D tentatively TRBD1 (6 bases). Germline loops: CDR1 LGHNA, CDR2 YSLEER. The CDR3 extends over 18 amino acids. The CDR3 region is CVSSQDLLTGGGSSPLHF. In nucleotides, the CDR3 is TGCGTCAGCAGCCAAGATCTTTTGACCGGGGGCGGTAGTTCACCCCTCCACTTT.

This clonotype was counted many times. The chain joins TRBV28 to TRBJ2-3; 7 positions match TRBD2. V was pared by 7 bases and J by 0 bases, with 16 bases of the junction left unmatched. The V gene's germline CDR1 is MDHEN and CDR2 SYDVKM. The CDR3 is 18 amino acids. CDR3 in amino acids: CASKKLAIKDQSTDTQYF. The CDR3 DNA reads TGTGCCAGCAAAAAACTAGCGATAAAGGACCAGAGCACAGATACGCAGTATTTT.

This clonotype was found many times. The rearrangement links TRBV2 to TRBJ1-2; D is ambiguous. This CDR3 is built from 13 residues. Per germline, CDR1 SNHLY and CDR2 FYNNEI. The V and J ends lost 6 bases and 4 bases respectively, with 12 bases between them. CDR3 DNA sequence: TGTGCCAGCAGAACCATTACCAGCTATGGCTACACCTTC. Its protein is CASRTITSYGYTF. Variable domain in full (rest from reference TRBV2 and TRBJ1-2): EPEVTQTPSHQVTQMGQEVILRCVPISNHLYFYWYRQILGQKVEFLVSFYNNEISEKSEIFDDQFSVERPDGSNFTLKIRSTKLEDSAMYFCASRTITSYGYTFGSGTRLTVV.

This clonotype was found a few times. The J gene is TRBJ2-3, the V gene TRBV7-6; no definite D call. Germline CDR1 and CDR2: SGHVS and FNYEAQ. This CDR3 is 16 amino acids long. Trimming took off 0 bases at V and 2 bases at J, with 12 bases between the two ends. DNA of the CDR3: TGTGCCAGCAGCTTAGCATCCGGCGGAACCACAGATACGCAGTATTTT. It encodes CASSLASGGTTDTQYF.

This clonotype occurred a few times. The chain employs TRBV28 and TRBJ2-7; no clear D. The CDR3 totals 14 residues. Looked up from germline, CDR1 is MDHEN and CDR2 is SYDVKM. The germline V and J ends were trimmed by 7 bases and 0 bases, with 13 bases remaining between them. The CDR3, as DNA: TGTGCCAGCACCGGTCTTTCAACCTCCTACGAGCAGTACTTC. As protein: CASTGLSTSYEQYF.